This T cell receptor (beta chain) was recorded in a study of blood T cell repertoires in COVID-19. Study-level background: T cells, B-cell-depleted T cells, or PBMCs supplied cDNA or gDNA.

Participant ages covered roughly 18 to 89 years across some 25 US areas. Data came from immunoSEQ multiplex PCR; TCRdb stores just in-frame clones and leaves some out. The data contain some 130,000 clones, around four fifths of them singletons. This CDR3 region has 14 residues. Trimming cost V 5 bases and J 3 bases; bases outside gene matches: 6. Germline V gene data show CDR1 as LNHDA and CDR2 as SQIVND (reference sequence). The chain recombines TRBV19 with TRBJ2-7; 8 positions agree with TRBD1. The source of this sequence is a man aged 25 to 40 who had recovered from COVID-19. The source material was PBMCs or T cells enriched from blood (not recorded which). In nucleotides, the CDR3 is TGTGCCAGTAGTCCGGGACAGGTCGTCTACGAGCAGTACTTC. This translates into CASSPGQVVYEQYF.